The 24 T cell receptor beta chains given below trace back to one sample, sequenced in a study of T-cell memory formation after mild COVID-19. Each CDR3 protein gets one entry after TCRdb re-called the 5' RACE reads with MiXCR. The top ten clones hold 3.9% of a sample with about 180,000 distinct CDR3 sequences, about 18% of them seen once. The sequenced sample consisted of PBMCs or a T cell subset sorted from them (not recorded which). These receptors originate from a man between 18 and 29 years old who had mild COVID-19 (a few samples of this study predate the infection). Cell type and time point are not known.

This clonotype was seen repeatedly, ten times or more. This chain connects TRBV28 to TRBJ2-3; 8 bases map to TRBD2. The CDR3 totals 16 residues. Germline assignment: CDR1 MDHEN and CDR2 SYDVKM. J lost 3 bases, V lost 4 bases, and 9 bases had no gene match. The CDR3 DNA sequence: TGTGCCAGCAGTTCCGGAAGGCGGGGGGTTACAGATACGCAGTATTTT. Its protein product is CASSSGRRGVTDTQYF.

Many counts were recorded for this clonotype. The genes are TRBV9 and TRBJ2-5; possible D gene TRBD2, 5 bases. CDR1 is SGDLS, CDR2 YYNGEE, per germline. Trimming removed 2 bases from V and 5 bases from J, with 16 bases in between. The CDR3 loop spans 15 amino acids. CDR3 bases: TGTGCCAGCAGCGTCGCGGGTTGGGCTCGGGAGACCCAGTACTTC. Translation gives CASSVAGWARETQYF.

This clonotype came up a few times. This sequence joins TRBV15 and TRBJ2-5, with TRBD1 matching over 9 bases. The germline V gene encodes CDR1 LNHNV and CDR2 YYDKDF (reference sequence). The J segment lost 5 bases and the V segment lost 1 base, leaving 2 bases of the junction unmatched. The CDR3 sequence is 14 residues long. CDR3 residues: CATSRGQGVETQYF. CDR3 coding DNA: TGTGCCACCAGCAGAGGACAGGGGGTTGAGACCCAGTACTTC.

The V gene is TRBV6-5, the J gene TRBJ1-1; D might be TRBD1 (6 bases). The CDR3 has 15 amino acids. Deletions cut 5 bases from V and 3 bases from J, with 16 bases between. Looked up from germline, CDR1 is MNHEY and CDR2 is SVGAGI. The CDR3 DNA reads TGTGCCAGCAGTACCAGAAGACAGGCCTACACTGAAGCTTTCTTT. Translating gives CASSTRRQAYTEAFF.

The J gene is TRBJ1-2, the V gene TRBV4-2; 8 bases line up with TRBD1. With V trimmed by 2 bases and J by 4 bases, 12 bases remained unmatched. Germline CDR1 LGHNA, CDR2 YNFKEQ. CDR3 length equals 17 residues. Here the CDR3 reads CASSQNPSTGETYGYTF. CDR3 nucleotides: TGTGCCAGCAGCCAAAACCCTTCGACAGGGGAGACCTATGGCTACACCTTC.

A few counts support this clonotype. This chain joins TRBV5-1 and TRBJ2-1, with D perhaps matching TRBD1 or TRBD2 (5 bases each). V shed 4 bases and J shed 4 bases, with 24 bases lying between them. This CDR3 has 18 residues. Germline lookup yields CDR1 SGHRS and CDR2 YFSETQ. The CDR3 here is CASSQTTQTGPPYNEQFF. CDR3 nucleotide sequence: TGCGCCAGCAGCCAAACTACCCAGACGGGACCGCCATACAATGAGCAGTTCTTC.

The chain uses TRBV28 and TRBJ2-7; D is possibly TRBD1 (5 bases). Per germline, CDR1 MDHEN and CDR2 SYDVKM. V gave up 3 bases and J gave up 7 bases, with 10 bases separating them. This CDR3 is 12 amino acids long. The CDR3 DNA sequence: TGTGCCAGCAGTTTGTACAGGAGAGAGCAGTACTTC. Protein: CASSLYRREQYF.

The chain links TRBV6-2 or TRBV6-3 to TRBJ2-2, with D unresolved. This CDR3 has 14 residues. Trimming cost V 2 bases and J 3 bases, with 7 bases left between them. Germline-derived CDR1 and CDR2 are MNHEY and SVGEGT. This CDR3 reads CASSYGDYTGELFF. The CDR3 coding sequence is TGTGCCAGCAGTTACGGAGATTACACCGGGGAGCTGTTTTTT.

J is TRBJ1-2 and V is TRBV6-5; D unclear. The CDR3 sequence is 12 residues long. The V end was cut by 6 bases, the J end by 7 bases, with 12 bases between. CDR1 MNHEY and CDR2 SVGAGI come from the germline V gene. CDR3 DNA: TGTGCCAGCAGCTCCATTTCAGGTGGCTACACCTTC. Translated: CASSSISGGYTF.

The table lists this clonotype with a few counts. This chain uses TRBV5-1 with TRBJ1-4; 7 positions match TRBD1. This CDR3 spans 15 amino acids. Germline CDR1 is SGHRS and CDR2 is YFSETQ. Trimming removed 0 bases from V and 8 bases from J; junction bases left unmatched: 7. The CDR3: CASSLGDRGREKLFF. The CDR3 region has the DNA TGCGCCAGCAGCTTGGGGGACAGAGGCAGGGAAAAACTGTTTTTT.

This clonotype was seen more than once but under ten times. The J gene is TRBJ2-2, the V gene TRBV7-2; D remains ambiguous. CDR3 length: 13 amino acids. V lost 2 bases, J lost 6 bases, and 7 bases lay in between. CDR1 is SGHTA, CDR2 FQGNSA, per germline. The CDR3, as DNA: TGTGCCAGCAGCTTATTTCCTGCCGGGGAGCTGTTTTTT. Translating it yields CASSLFPAGELFF.

The chain employs TRBV6-5 and TRBJ1-6, with 7 bases lining up with TRBD1. Germline V CDR1 and CDR2: MNHEY, SVGAGI. CDR3 length: 14 residues. V lost 0 bases, J lost 9 bases, and 2 bases stayed unmatched. As DNA, the CDR3 is TGTGCCAGCAGTTACTCGACAGGGTTTTCACCCCTCCACTTT. Translating gives CASSYSTGFSPLHF.

This clonotype was seen a handful of times. The rearrangement links TRBV7-2 to TRBJ1-5; D is unresolved. V was pared by 4 bases and J by 3 bases, with 10 bases between. The CDR3 totals 14 residues. Germline CDR1 SGHTA, CDR2 FQGNSA. CDR3 residues: CASSWPGFNQPQHF. In DNA, the CDR3 is TGTGCCAGCAGCTGGCCGGGCTTCAATCAGCCCCAGCATTTT.

This chain connects TRBV9 to TRBJ1-2; no clear D. Trimming cost V 1 base and J 6 bases, with 19 bases left between them. This CDR3 is 16 amino acids long. Germline CDR1 is SGDLS and CDR2 is YYNGEE. The CDR3 DNA reads TGTGCCAGCAGCGTACTCCCTAGGGCTTTGGAGGATGGCTACACCTTC. Its protein is CASSVLPRALEDGYTF.

This rearrangement joins TRBV20-1 to TRBJ2-2, with D unclear. The CDR3 extends over 15 amino acids. The V end lost 5 bases, the J end lost 1 base, and 14 bases lay between the germline ends. In germline, CDR1 is DFQATT, CDR2 SNEGSKA (reference sequence). The CDR3 DNA reads as TGCAGTGCTGCCCCTGCATACGGGAACACCGGGGAGCTGTTTTTT. It translates to CSAAPAYGNTGELFF.

This clonotype was recorded a few times. V and J are TRBV5-5 and TRBJ2-7; D remains ambiguous. This CDR3 is built from 14 residues. Trimming stripped 2 bases from V and 1 base from J, with 10 bases between. Germline CDR1 is SGHKS and CDR2 is YYEKEE (reference sequence). The CDR3 loop is CASSFDILSYEQYV. As DNA, the CDR3 is TGTGCCAGCAGCTTTGATATTTTATCCTACGAGCAGTACGTC.

This sequence joins TRBV5-1 and TRBJ2-5, with D unresolved. The CDR3 covers 15 residues. CDR1 and CDR2 from the germline V gene are SGHRS and YFSETQ. Trimming stripped 6 bases from V and 1 base from J, with 16 bases between. CDR3 loop: CASTRAPALQETQYF. CDR3 DNA sequence: TGCGCCAGCACACGGGCCCCGGCACTCCAAGAGACCCAGTACTTC.

This clonotype has only a few counts. The V gene is TRBV6-5, the J gene TRBJ2-3; 14 bases are shared with TRBD2. J gave up 8 bases and V 0 bases, and 7 bases lay outside the gene matches. The CDR3 contains 17 residues. Germline lookup yields CDR1 MNHEY and CDR2 SVGAGI. The CDR3 nucleotides are TGTGCCAGCAGTTACTCGGGACTAGCGGGGGTCCCGGTTACGCAGTATTTT. Translated: CASSYSGLAGVPVTQYF.

This clonotype was observed a few times. V and J are TRBV12-3 or TRBV12-4 and TRBJ2-7; the D is unclear. Trimming removed 3 bases at V and 0 bases at J, with 6 bases between. This CDR3 has 13 residues. The CDR3 sequence is CASSFGISYEQYV. The CDR3 bases are TGTGCCAGCAGTTTTGGCATCTCCTACGAGCAGTACGTC.

The chain carries TRBV24-1 and TRBJ2-2; no clear D. CDR1 is KGHDR and CDR2 is SFDVKD in the germline V gene. Trimming left V 3 bases short and J 5 bases short, with 9 bases between. The CDR3 is 14 amino acids. Written as DNA, the CDR3 is TGTGCCACCAGTGATGAGAAAAGGACCGGGGAGCTGTTTTTT. It specifies CATSDEKRTGELFF.

This clonotype was seen at least ten times. This sequence joins TRBV11-2 and TRBJ2-7, with D perhaps TRBD1 (5 bases). The CDR3 is 12 residues long. V lost 5 bases to trimming and J lost 2 bases, with 7 bases between them. In germline, CDR1 is SGHAT, CDR2 FQNNGV. The CDR3, as DNA: TGTGCCAGCAGCAGACAGCCCTACGAGCAGTACGTC. It encodes CASSRQPYEQYV.

J is TRBJ2-3 and V is TRBV5-1, with 9 bases lining up with TRBD2. Germline-derived CDR1 and CDR2 are SGHRS and YFSETQ. The length of the CDR3 is 16 residues. Trimming removed 4 bases from V and 3 bases from J; junction bases left unmatched: 9. CDR3: CASSLGLRGGTDTQYF. CDR3 bases: TGCGCCAGCAGCCTTGGACTGCGGGGGGGGACAGATACGCAGTATTTT.

This clonotype came up a few times. The chain joins TRBV5-1 to TRBJ1-2; 7 bases map to TRBD1. V shed 4 bases and J 8 bases; nucleotides not matched to a gene: 17. This CDR3 has 16 residues. Germline loops: CDR1 SGHRS, CDR2 YFSETQ. CDR3 residues: CASSRATTGLVDGYTF. The CDR3 region has the DNA TGCGCCAGCAGCCGGGCCACGACAGGGCTAGTCGACGGCTACACCTTC.

The rearrangement uses TRBV28 and TRBJ2-1, with D maybe TRBD1 (7 bases). Trimming removed 8 bases at V and 8 bases at J, with 16 bases between. The CDR3 loop spans 13 amino acids. Germline lookup yields CDR1 MDHEN and CDR2 SYDVKM. The CDR3 region has the DNA TGTGCCAGCCGGGCAGGGGGGATCGATGAGCAGTTCTTC. Translating it yields CASRAGGIDEQFF.